The clone carrying this T cell receptor (beta chain) appeared once. The CDR3 runs to 15 residues. Trimming shortened V by 7 bases and J by 2 bases, and 12 bases separated the two germline ends. The germline V gene has CDR1 LNHDA and CDR2 SQIVND (reference sequence). These data originate in a study of blood T cell repertoires in COVID-19. Study context: Sites in the United States, Italy and Spain provided acute and convalescent COVID-19 samples. Nucleic acid was either cDNA or gDNA, and it came from T cells, B-cell-depleted T cells, or PBMCs.

Data came from immunoSEQ multiplex PCR; TCRdb stores just in-frame clones and leaves some out. Of about 130,000 clones listed, 85% are singletons. This TCR came from a man older than 75 with active or convalescent COVID-19. The rearrangement uses TRBV19 and TRBJ2-6, with a possible D match to TRBD1 (5 bases). Sequencing was carried out using peripheral blood. Written as DNA, the CDR3 is TGTGCCAGTACCCTTACAGGAGCTGGGGCCAACGTCCTGACTTTC. Protein product: CASTLTGAGANVLTF.